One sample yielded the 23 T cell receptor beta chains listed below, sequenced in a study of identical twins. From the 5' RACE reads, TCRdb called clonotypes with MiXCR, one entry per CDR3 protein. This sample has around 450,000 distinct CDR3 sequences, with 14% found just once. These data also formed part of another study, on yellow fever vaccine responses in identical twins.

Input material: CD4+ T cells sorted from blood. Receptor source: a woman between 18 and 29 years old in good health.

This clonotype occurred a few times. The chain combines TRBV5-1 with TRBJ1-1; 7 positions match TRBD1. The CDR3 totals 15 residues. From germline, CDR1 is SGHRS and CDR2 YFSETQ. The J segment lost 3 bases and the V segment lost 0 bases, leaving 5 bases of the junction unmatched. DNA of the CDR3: TGCGCCAGCAGCTTGGAGTGGACAGGATACACTGAAGCTTTCTTT. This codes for CASSLEWTGYTEAFF.

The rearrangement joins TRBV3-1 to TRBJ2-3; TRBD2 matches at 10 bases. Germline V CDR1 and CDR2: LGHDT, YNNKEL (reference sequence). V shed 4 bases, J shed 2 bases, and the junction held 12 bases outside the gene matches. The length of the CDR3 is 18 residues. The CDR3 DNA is TGTGCCAGCAGCCGAGGAATACAGCGGGGGGGCTTCACAGATACGCAGTATTTT. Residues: CASSRGIQRGGFTDTQYF.

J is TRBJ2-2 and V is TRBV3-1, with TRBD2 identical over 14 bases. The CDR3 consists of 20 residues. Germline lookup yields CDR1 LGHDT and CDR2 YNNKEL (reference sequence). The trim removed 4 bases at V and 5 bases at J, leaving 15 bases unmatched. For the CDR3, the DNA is TGTGCCAGCAGCCCTTACCAGGGACTAGCGGGGGCCTCCCGGACCGGGGAGCTGTTTTTT. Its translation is CASSPYQGLAGASRTGELFF. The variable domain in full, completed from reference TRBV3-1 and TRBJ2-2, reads DTAVSQTPKYLVTQMGNDKSIKCEQNLGHDTMYWYKQDSKKFLKIMFSYNNKELIINETVPNRFSPKSPDKAHLNLHINSLELGDSAVYFCASSPYQGLAGASRTGELFFGEGSRLTVL.

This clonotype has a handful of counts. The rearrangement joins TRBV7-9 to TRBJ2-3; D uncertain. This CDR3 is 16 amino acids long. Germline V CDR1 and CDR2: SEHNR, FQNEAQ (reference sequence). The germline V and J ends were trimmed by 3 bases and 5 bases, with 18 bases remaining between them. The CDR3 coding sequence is TGTGCCAGCAGCTTGGGAAAGGGTTTGATGGAAGATACGCAGTATTTT. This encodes CASSLGKGLMEDTQYF.

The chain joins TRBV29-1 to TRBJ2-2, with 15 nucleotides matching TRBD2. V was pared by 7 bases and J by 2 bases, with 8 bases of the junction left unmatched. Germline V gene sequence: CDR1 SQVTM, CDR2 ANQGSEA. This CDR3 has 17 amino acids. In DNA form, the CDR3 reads TGCAGCGCCAGGGGACTAGCGGGGGGACTTAACACCGGGGAGCTGTTTTTT. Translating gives CSARGLAGGLNTGELFF.

The CDR3 bases are TGTGCCAGCAGCCAAGCCTCGACTGGACTCTACGAGCAGTACTTC. Amino acid sequence: CASSQASTGLYEQYF. The V gene is TRBV3-1, the J gene TRBJ2-7; tentatively, D is TRBD2 (5 bases). The germline V gene encodes CDR1 LGHDT and CDR2 YNNKEL (reference sequence). The CDR3 length is 15 residues. The germline V and J ends were trimmed by 1 base and 3 bases, with 13 bases remaining between them.

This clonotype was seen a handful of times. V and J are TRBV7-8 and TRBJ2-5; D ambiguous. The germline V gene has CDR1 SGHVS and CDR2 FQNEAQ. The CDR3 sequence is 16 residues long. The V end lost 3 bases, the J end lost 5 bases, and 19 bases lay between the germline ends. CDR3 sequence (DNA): TGTGCCAGCAGCTTTCTTTTTCGGCGCCTGGGGGAGACCCAGTACTTC. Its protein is CASSFLFRRLGETQYF.

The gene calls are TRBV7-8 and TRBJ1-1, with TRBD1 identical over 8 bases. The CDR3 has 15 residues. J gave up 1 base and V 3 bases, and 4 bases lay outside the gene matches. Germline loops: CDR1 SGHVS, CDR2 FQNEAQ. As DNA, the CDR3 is TGTGCCAGCAGCTTCTCAGGACAGGGGAACACTGAAGCTTTCTTT. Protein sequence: CASSFSGQGNTEAFF.

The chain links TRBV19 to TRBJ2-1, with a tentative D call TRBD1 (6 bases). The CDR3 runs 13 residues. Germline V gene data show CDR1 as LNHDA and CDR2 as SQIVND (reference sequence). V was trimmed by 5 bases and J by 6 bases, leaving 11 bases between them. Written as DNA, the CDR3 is TGTGCCAGTAGTGGACGGGACACCAATGAGCAGTTCTTC. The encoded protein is CASSGRDTNEQFF.

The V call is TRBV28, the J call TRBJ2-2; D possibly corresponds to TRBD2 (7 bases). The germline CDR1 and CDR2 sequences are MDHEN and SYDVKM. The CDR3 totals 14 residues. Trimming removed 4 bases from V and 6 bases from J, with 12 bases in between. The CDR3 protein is CASSYAGGPGELFF. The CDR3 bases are TGTGCCAGCAGTTATGCCGGGGGGCCCGGGGAGCTGTTTTTT.

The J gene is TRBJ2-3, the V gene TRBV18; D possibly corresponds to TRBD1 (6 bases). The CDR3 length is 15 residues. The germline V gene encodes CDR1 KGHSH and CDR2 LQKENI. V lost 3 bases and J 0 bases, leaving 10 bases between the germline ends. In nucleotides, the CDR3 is TGTGCCAGCTCACCCTTGGACAGCAGCACAGATACGCAGTATTTT. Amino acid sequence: CASSPLDSSTDTQYF.

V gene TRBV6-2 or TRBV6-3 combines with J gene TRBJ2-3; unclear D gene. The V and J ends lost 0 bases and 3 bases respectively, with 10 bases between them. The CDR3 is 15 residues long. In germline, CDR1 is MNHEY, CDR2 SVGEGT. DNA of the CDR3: TGTGCCAGCAGTTACTCGATCAGCTTTACAGATACGCAGTATTTT. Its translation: CASSYSISFTDTQYF.

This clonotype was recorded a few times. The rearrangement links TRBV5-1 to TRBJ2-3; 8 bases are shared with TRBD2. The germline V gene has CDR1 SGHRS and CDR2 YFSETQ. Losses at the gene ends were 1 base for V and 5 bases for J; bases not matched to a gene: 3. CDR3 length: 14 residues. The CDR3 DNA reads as TGCGCCAGCAGCTTGATAGCGGGGTTAGATACGCAGTATTTT. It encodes CASSLIAGLDTQYF.

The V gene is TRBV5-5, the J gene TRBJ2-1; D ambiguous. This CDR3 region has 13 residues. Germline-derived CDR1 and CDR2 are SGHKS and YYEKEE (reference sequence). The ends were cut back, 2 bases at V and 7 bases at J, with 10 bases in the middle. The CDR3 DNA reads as TGTGCCAGCAGCTTAAGTAGGTGGAATGAGCAGTTCTTC. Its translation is CASSLSRWNEQFF.

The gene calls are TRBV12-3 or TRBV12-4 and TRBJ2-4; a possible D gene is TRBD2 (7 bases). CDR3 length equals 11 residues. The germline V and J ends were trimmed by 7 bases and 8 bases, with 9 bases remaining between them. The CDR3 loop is CASKGGDIQYF. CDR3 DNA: TGTGCCAGCAAAGGGGGGGACATTCAGTACTTC.

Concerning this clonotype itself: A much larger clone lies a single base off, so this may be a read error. The CDR3 DNA follows: TGCAGAGCTAGATCAAACAGGGAGCCCCCAGATACGCAGTATTTT. This sequence encodes CRARSNREPPDTQYF. This chain joins TRBV20-1 and TRBJ2-3; a possible D gene is TRBD1 (6 bases). The germline V gene has CDR1 DFQATT and CDR2 SNEGSKA (reference sequence). This CDR3 contains 15 residues.

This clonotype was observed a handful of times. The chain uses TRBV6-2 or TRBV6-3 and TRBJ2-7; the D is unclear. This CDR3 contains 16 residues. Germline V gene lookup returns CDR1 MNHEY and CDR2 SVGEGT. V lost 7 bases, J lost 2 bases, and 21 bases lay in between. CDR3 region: CASNPIGWEFAYEQYF. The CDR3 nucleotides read TGTGCCAGCAACCCCATAGGGTGGGAATTTGCCTACGAGCAGTACTTC.

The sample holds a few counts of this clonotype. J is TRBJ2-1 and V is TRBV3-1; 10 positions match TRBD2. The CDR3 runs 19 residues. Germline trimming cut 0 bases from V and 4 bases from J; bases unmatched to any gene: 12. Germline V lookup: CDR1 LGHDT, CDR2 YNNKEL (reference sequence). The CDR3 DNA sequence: TGTGCCAGCAGCCAAGATTTTTCCCTAGCGGGAGATAAGTACAATGAGCAGTTCTTC. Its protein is CASSQDFSLAGDKYNEQFF.

This CDR3 is CSARKGRGSYNEQFF. CDR3 in DNA: TGCAGTGCTAGGAAGGGTCGGGGCTCCTACAATGAGCAGTTCTTC. The chain links TRBV20-1 to TRBJ2-1; possibly TRBD2 for D (5 bases). Trimming pared 3 bases from V and 0 bases from J, leaving 12 bases between. The CDR3 consists of 15 residues. CDR1 and CDR2 (germline): DFQATT, SNEGSKA (reference sequence).

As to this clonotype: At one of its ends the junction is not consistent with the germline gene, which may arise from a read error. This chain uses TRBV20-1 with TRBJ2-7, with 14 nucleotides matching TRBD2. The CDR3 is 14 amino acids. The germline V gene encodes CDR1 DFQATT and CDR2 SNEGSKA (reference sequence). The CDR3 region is CSAPPPGTSGSLCF. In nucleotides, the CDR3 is TGCAGTGCTCCTCCGCCCGGGACTAGCGGGAGCCTGTGCTTC.

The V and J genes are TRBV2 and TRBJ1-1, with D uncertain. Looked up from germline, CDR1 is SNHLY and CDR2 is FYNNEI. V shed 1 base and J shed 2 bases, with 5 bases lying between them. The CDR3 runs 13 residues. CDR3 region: CASSEVGNTEAFF. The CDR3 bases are TGTGCCAGCAGTGAAGTGGGTAACACTGAAGCTTTCTTT.

In nucleotides, the CDR3 is TGTGCCAGCAGCGCCCGACAGGCTTCGGATGAAAAACTGTTTTTT. Translated: CASSARQASDEKLFF. The chain carries TRBV7-9 and TRBJ1-4; D perhaps matches TRBD1 (6 bases). CDR3 length: 15 residues. Trimming left V 5 bases short and J 6 bases short, with 16 bases between. Germline V CDR1 and CDR2: SEHNR, FQNEAQ (reference sequence).

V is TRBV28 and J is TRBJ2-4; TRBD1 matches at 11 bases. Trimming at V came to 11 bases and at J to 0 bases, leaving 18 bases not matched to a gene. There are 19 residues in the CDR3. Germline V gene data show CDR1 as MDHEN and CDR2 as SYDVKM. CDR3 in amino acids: CAEILGPGQGDLAKNIQYF. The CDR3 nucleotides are TGTGCCGAGATCCTAGGACCGGGACAGGGGGACCTAGCCAAAAACATTCAGTACTTC. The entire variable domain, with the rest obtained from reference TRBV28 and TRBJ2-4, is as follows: DVKVTQSSRYLVKRTGEKVFLECVQDMDHENMFWYRQDPGLGLRLIYFSYDVKMKEKGDIPEGYSVSREKKERFSLILESASTNQTSMYLCAEILGPGQGDLAKNIQYFGAGTRLSVL.